The clone carrying this T cell receptor (beta chain) was observed a handful of times. Trimming pared 3 bases from V and 6 bases from J, leaving 14 bases between. The CDR3 consists of 14 residues. Germline CDR1 is KGHSH and CDR2 is LQKENI. The sample comes from a study of early T cells in non-severe SARS-CoV-2 infection. TCRdb redid the calling of the 5' RACE reads with MiXCR, one entry per CDR3 protein. Of about 94,000 distinct CDR3 sequences listed, roughly 13% are singletons. The genes are TRBV18 and TRBJ1-1, with a possible D match to TRBD1 (5 bases). The sequence was obtained from an adult who was a healthcare worker with PCR-confirmed SARS-CoV-2 infection or an uninfected control (not recorded which). Specimen: whole blood. CDR3 protein: CASSPVTRGAEAFF. For the CDR3, the DNA is TGTGCCAGCTCACCGGTCACGAGAGGGGCTGAAGCTTTCTTT.